A single sample gave rise to the 8 T cell receptor beta chains below, sequenced in a study of T cells in Graves' hyperthyroidism and ophthalmopathy (dated by TCRdb to the late 2010s). Library preparation used multiplex PCR. Sequencing relied on an Illumina HiSeq 2000. The TCR beta CDR3 regions were amplified from RNA transcripts. The TCR CDR3 was subjected to a first round of RT-PCR using the HTBI primer set and the Qiagen OneStep RT-PCR kit. TCRdb passed the public sequencing reads through fastp at Q25 and MiXCR, retaining productive beta sequences. Merged by CDR3 protein, the rows form single entries marked with the most common genes and DNA. This sample is represented by under 350,000 distinct CDR3 sequences; 25% to 30% of them were singletons. Roughly 24% of the sample belongs to the ten largest clones. Sequencing was performed on blood. The receptors were sampled from a man in his forties with Graves' hyperthyroidism that later progressed to Graves' ophthalmopathy.

This clonotype was recorded many times. This chain connects TRBV24-1 to TRBJ2-5; the D gene could be TRBD1 or TRBD2 (5 bases each). The CDR3 is made up of 14 amino acids. Germline CDR1 reads KGHDR; CDR2 reads SFDVKD. Trimming removed 4 bases from V and 4 bases from J, with 12 bases in between. CDR3 sequence (DNA): TGTGCCACCAGTGAAGGGACGTTTCGAGAGACCCAGTACTTC. The encoded protein is CATSEGTFRETQYF.

This clonotype has a count of ten or more. The junction does not match germline at one end; this may be a read error. The chain couples TRBV3-1 to TRBJ2-7; D gene ambiguous. The CDR3 has 13 residues. Germline V lookup: CDR1 LGHDT, CDR2 YNNKEL (reference sequence). The CDR3 nucleotides read TGTGCCAGCAGCCAAGGGTTTTACTACGAACAGTACTTC. Protein product: CASSQGFYYEQYF.

This clonotype showed up many times. The V call is TRBV7-9, the J call TRBJ2-5, with D perhaps TRBD1 or TRBD2 (5 bases each). CDR1 is SEHNR and CDR2 is FQNEAQ in the germline V gene (reference sequence). V dropped 4 bases and J dropped 5 bases, with 20 bases sitting between them. The CDR3 consists of 16 residues. CDR3 sequence (DNA): TGTGCCAGCAGCTCCGGGGCCCCGGCGTGGGGGGAGACCCAGTACTTC. Its translation: CASSSGAPAWGETQYF. Complete variable domain (other parts from reference TRBV7-9 and TRBJ2-5): DTGVSQNPRHKITKRGQNVTFRCDPISEHNRLYWYRQTLGQGPEFLTYFQNEAQLEKSRLLSDRFSAERPKGSFSTLEIQRTEQGDSAMYLCASSSGAPAWGETQYFGPGTRLLVL.

This clonotype was counted ten times or more. This chain joins TRBV19 and TRBJ1-1; D perhaps matches TRBD1 (5 bases). CDR1 is LNHDA, CDR2 SQIVND, per germline (reference sequence). V was pared by 4 bases and J by 5 bases, with 17 bases between. The CDR3 has 15 residues. The CDR3 DNA follows: TGTGCCAGTAGTACGGAGCACAGGCGGTCAACTGAAGCTTTCTTT. It yields the protein CASSTEHRRSTEAFF.

This clonotype occurred a few times. The chain recombines TRBV6-1 with TRBJ1-2; 8 bases fit TRBD1. Per the germline V gene, CDR1 is MNHNS and CDR2 is SASEGT. V trimming: 7 bases; J trimming: 8 bases; junction bases outside the gene matches: 3. CDR3 length: 11 amino acids. CDR3 in amino acids: CASNDRGGYTF. In DNA form, the CDR3 reads TGTGCCAGCAACGACAGGGGCGGCTACACCTTC.

This clonotype was counted between two and nine times. CDR3 amino acids: CASSGTGTGANVLTF. For the CDR3, the DNA is TGTGCCAGCAGCGGAACAGGGACTGGGGCCAACGTCCTGACTTTC. The chain uses TRBV3-1 and TRBJ2-6; possibly TRBD1 for D (6 bases). Per germline, CDR1 LGHDT and CDR2 YNNKEL (reference sequence). The CDR3 covers 15 residues. V dropped 5 bases and J dropped 2 bases, with 10 bases sitting between them.

Concerning this clonotype: Possible read error: a much larger clone is one base away. The V call is TRBV12-3 or TRBV12-4, the J call TRBJ2-5, with D unresolved. This CDR3 contains 12 residues. V was shortened by 0 bases and J by 5 bases, with 4 bases between the two germline ends. The CDR3 sequence is CASSLAIETQYF. CDR3 in DNA: TGTGCCAGCAGTTTAGCCATCGAGACCCAGTACTTC.

The chain links TRBV30 to TRBJ1-2; D is ambiguous. CDR1 GTSNPN and CDR2 SVGIG come from the germline V gene (reference sequence). The CDR3 totals 11 residues. Trimming took off 0 bases at V and 4 bases at J, with 3 bases between the two ends. CDR3 loop: CAWSVLYGYTF. Here the CDR3 DNA reads TGTGCCTGGAGTGTTCTCTATGGCTACACCTTC.